This T cell receptor beta chain is from a study of T-cell reconstitution after alpha-beta-depleted transplantation in children. Overall study results and limits: After transplant, at about two months, alpha-beta T cells were reportedly derived from several hundred expanded graft clones. T-cell counts and diversity at one year post-transplant came mainly from newly produced T cells.

In this sample, this clonotype turned up a few times. Its cognate antigen is unknown. The library targeted TCRbeta and was prepared with unique molecular identifiers. TCRdb recomputed calls from the PCR reads with MiXCR, one row per CDR3 protein. Of 350,000 to 500,000 distinct CDR3 sequences in the sample, over 40% were seen once. Trimming cost V 8 bases and J 8 bases, with 15 bases left between them. This CDR3 comprises 12 residues. Germline CDR1 MNHEY, CDR2 SMNVEV (reference sequence). The rearrangement joins TRBV27 to TRBJ1-2; possible D gene TRBD1, 5 bases. The sample here was PBMCs, taken before TCRalphabeta/CD19-depleted stem cell transplant. The sequence derives from a girl aged 2 to 10 with aplastic anemia, due to receive a stem cell transplant. The DNA for the CDR3 is TGTGCCAGCGGGGCAGGGCCCATCGGCTACACCTTC. Amino acids: CASGAGPIGYTF.